The entry that follows covers one T cell receptor beta chain sequence. Its antigen is not known. The read falls 3 residues short of the CDR3 end, and the missing part is taken from the germline J gene. Replacement immunoglobulin had been given to every CVID subject for at least one year. Blood came from CVID subjects not ill and not taking immunomodulatory or immunosuppressive medication. Blood samples were heparinized, about 4.5 to 8 ml per donor. The CDR3 length is 16 residues. The germline V gene has CDR1 LNHDA and CDR2 SQIVND (reference sequence). V shed 3 bases, J shed 5 bases, and the junction held 7 bases outside the gene matches. The repertoire was sequenced with immunoSEQ multiplex PCR; TCRdb's copy has only in-frame clones and lacks some. The record shows about 30,000 clones for this sample, with no singletons present. These data belong to a study of T cell clonality in common variable immunodeficiency. General observations from the study: Reportedly, TCR beta sequences from common variable immunodeficiency showed fewer deletions and N-nucleotide insertions.

This chain uses TRBV19 with TRBJ1-4; TRBD1 matches 9 bases. The clonotype was recovered from a human donor with common variable immunodeficiency. The sample taken for sequencing was peripheral blood mononuclear cells. CDR3 DNA, as far as it was read: TGTGCCAGTAGTATGAGTGGGACAGGGATCAATGAAAAA. This encodes CASSMSGTGINEK. The whole CDR3 reads CASSMSGTGINEKLFF.